Listed here is a single T cell receptor beta chain. TCR beta CDR3 regions were amplified from RNA transcripts. In the first round, RT-PCR was carried out with HTBI primers, and a multiplex PCR formed the second round. TCRdb re-called the multiplex PCR reads through MiXCR, storing one row per CDR3 protein. The profile shows some 520,000 distinct CDR3 sequences, 13% to 15% of them singletons. V was shortened by 6 bases and J by 1 base, with 17 bases between the two germline ends. The CDR3 totals 15 residues. Germline lookup yields CDR1 SGHRS and CDR2 YFSETQ. The data were taken from a study of Graves' ophthalmopathy and Graves' hyperthyroidism.

The chain has TRBV5-1 and TRBJ2-7; a possible D gene is TRBD2 (5 bases). This clonotype originated in a young woman with Graves' ophthalmopathy. Material for sequencing was blood. The CDR3, as DNA: TGCGCCAGCACCCATTCGACTACTGGGTCCTACGAGCAGTACTTC. As protein: CASTHSTTGSYEQYF. Full variable domain (rest looked up from reference TRBV5-1 and TRBJ2-7): KAGVTQTPRYLIKTRGQQVTLSCSPISGHRSVSWYQQTPGQGLQFLFEYFSETQRNKGNFPGRFSGRQFSNSRSEMNVSTLELGDSALYLCASTHSTTGSYEQYFGPGTRLTVT.